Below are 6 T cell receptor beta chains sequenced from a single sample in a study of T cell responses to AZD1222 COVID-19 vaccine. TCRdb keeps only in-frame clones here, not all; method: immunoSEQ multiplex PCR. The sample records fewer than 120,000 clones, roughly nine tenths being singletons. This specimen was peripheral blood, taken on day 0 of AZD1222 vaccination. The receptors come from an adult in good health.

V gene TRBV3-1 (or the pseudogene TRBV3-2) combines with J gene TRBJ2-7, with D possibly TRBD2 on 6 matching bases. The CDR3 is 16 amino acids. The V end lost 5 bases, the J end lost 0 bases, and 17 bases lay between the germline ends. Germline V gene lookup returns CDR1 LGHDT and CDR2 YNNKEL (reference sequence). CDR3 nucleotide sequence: TGTGCCAGCAGCTCCCGGGGTAGCGGTACCTCCTACGAGCAGTACTTC. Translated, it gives CASSSRGSGTSYEQYF.

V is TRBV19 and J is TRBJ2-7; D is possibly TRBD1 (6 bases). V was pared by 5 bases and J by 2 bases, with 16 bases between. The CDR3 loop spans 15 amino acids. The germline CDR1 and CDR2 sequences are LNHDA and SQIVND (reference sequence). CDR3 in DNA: TGTGCCAGTAGTGGGGGCAGGGAGAGGACCTACGAGCAGTACTTC. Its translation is CASSGGRERTYEQYF.

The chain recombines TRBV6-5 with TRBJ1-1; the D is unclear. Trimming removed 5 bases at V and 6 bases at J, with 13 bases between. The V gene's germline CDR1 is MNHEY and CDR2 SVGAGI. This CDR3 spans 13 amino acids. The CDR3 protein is CASSQMGGSEAFF. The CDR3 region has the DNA TGTGCCAGCAGTCAGATGGGTGGCTCTGAAGCTTTCTTT.

The CDR3, as DNA: TGTGCCAGCAGAGAAAATAAGGTGACTGAAGCTTTCTTT. Its protein is CASRENKVTEAFF. This chain uses TRBV28 with TRBJ1-1; D remains unclear. This CDR3 has 13 residues. V lost 6 bases, J lost 5 bases, and 13 bases lay in between. The germline V gene encodes CDR1 MDHEN and CDR2 SYDVKM.

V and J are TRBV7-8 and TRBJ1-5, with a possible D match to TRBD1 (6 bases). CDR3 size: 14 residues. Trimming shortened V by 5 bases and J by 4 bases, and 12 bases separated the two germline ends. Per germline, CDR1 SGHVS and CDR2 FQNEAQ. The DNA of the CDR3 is TGTGCCAGCAGCCCCGGACAGTTTAATCAGCCCCAGCATTTT. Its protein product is CASSPGQFNQPQHF.

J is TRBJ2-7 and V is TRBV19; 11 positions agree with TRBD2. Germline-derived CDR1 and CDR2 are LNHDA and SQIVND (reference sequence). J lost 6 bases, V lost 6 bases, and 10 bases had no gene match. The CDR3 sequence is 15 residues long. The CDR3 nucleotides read TGTGCCAGTAGGGATCGACTAGCGGGGCTCGGCGAGCAGTACTTC. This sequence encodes CASRDRLAGLGEQYF.